This TCR beta chain was observed in a study of T cell responses to AZD1222 COVID-19 vaccine. Study results and limitations: Clonal diversity may have been underestimated, and the donors were mostly white British, with more females than males. Regions left unmutated in variants are reportedly the target of nearly half of spike-specific TCRs.

Assay: immunoSEQ multiplex PCR; the TCRdb copy retains only in-frame clones and omits some. The top ten clones hold 5% of a sample with around 120,000 clones, 93% of them seen once. Concerning this clone itself: Its cognate antigen is unknown.

Germline assignment: CDR1 ENHRY and CDR2 SYGVKD. This CDR3 is 15 amino acids long. Trimming cost V 4 bases and J 1 base; bases outside gene matches: 6. The genes are TRBV10-3 and TRBJ1-1; 7 bases map to TRBD1. The source of this sequence is an adult who received the AZD1222 COVID-19 vaccine. The sample here was peripheral blood, taken 28 days after the second AZD1222 dose. The CDR3 sequence is CAISATGTENTEAFF. For the CDR3, the DNA is TGTGCCATCAGTGCCACGGGGACAGAGAACACTGAAGCTTTCTTT.